These 25 T cell receptor beta chains were sequenced from one sample in a study of OX40 agonist ivuxolimab in advanced cancers. Clones were read by immunoSEQ multiplex PCR, and TCRdb kept only the in-frame ones, dropping some. The table shows about 19,000 clones, with 65% to 70% occurring only once. The sequenced sample was CD4+ or CD8+ T cells sorted from blood, obtained in a trial of the OX40 agonist ivuxolimab. These receptors all stem from an adult with an advanced solid tumor such as melanoma, head and neck, liver or kidney cancer.

This chain joins TRBV5-1 and TRBJ1-1; 8 bases are shared with TRBD1. Germline values: CDR1 SGHRS, CDR2 YFSETQ. V lost 0 bases to trimming and J lost 3 bases; unmatched junction nucleotides: 1. There are 14 residues in the CDR3. The CDR3 reads CASSLEGQDTEAFF. For the CDR3, the DNA is TGCGCCAGCAGCTTGGAGGGACAGGACACTGAAGCTTTCTTT.

The V call is TRBV7-8, the J call TRBJ2-7, with TRBD1 matching 8 bases. This CDR3 region has 17 residues. CDR1 and CDR2 from the germline V gene are SGHVS and FQNEAQ. J gave up 0 bases and V 2 bases, and 9 bases lay outside the gene matches. The DNA for the CDR3 is TGTGCCAGCAGCTTACCCCGACAGGGGCCAACCTCCTACGAGCAGTACTTC. It codes for CASSLPRQGPTSYEQYF.

The chain is built from TRBV5-1 and TRBJ2-7; D unresolved. V lost 4 bases and J 1 base, leaving 12 bases between the germline ends. Per germline, CDR1 SGHRS and CDR2 YFSETQ. The CDR3 has 14 amino acids. As DNA, the CDR3 is TGCGCCAGCAGCCCCCTTCAGCCTTCCTACGAGCAGTACTTC. Residues: CASSPLQPSYEQYF. The whole variable domain, filled in from reference TRBV5-1 and TRBJ2-7, reads KAGVTQTPRYLIKTRGQQVTLSCSPISGHRSVSWYQQTPGQGLQFLFEYFSETQRNKGNFPGRFSGRQFSNSRSEMNVSTLELGDSALYLCASSPLQPSYEQYFGPGTRLTVT.

In regard to this clone: This may be a read error: a much more frequent sequence differs by one nucleotide. This sequence joins TRBV28 and TRBJ2-7; 11 nucleotides line up with TRBD2. V lost 4 bases to trimming and J lost 3 bases; unmatched junction nucleotides: 14. The CDR3 is 18 amino acids. Germline V gives CDR1 MDHEN, CDR2 SYDVKM. The CDR3 nucleotides are TGTGCCAGCAGTTCCCCCAAGATAGCGGGAGGGCCAGACTACGAGCAGTACTTC. Residues: CASSSPKIAGGPDYEQYF.

The rearrangement uses TRBV27 and TRBJ2-1; D gene uncertain. The CDR3 totals 13 residues. V was pared by 3 bases and J by 4 bases, with 7 bases between. Germline V gene sequence: CDR1 MNHEY, CDR2 SMNVEV (reference sequence). CDR3 DNA sequence: TGTGCCAGCAGTTTGAGTGTTTACAATGAGCAGTTCTTC. Amino acids: CASSLSVYNEQFF.

This rearrangement joins TRBV19 to TRBJ1-5, with D possibly being TRBD1 (6 bases). Germline CDR1 LNHDA, CDR2 SQIVND (reference sequence). Trimming removed 6 bases at V and 0 bases at J, with 18 bases between. The CDR3 covers 17 residues. CDR3: CASRKERGLYSNQPQHF. CDR3 DNA: TGTGCCAGTAGAAAGGAACGGGGGCTATATAGCAATCAGCCCCAGCATTTT.

Sample share makes this clone medium-sized. This chain links TRBV28 with TRBJ1-1, with 8 positions matching TRBD1. Trimming took 1 base from V and 0 from J; bases not matched to a gene: 7. Germline-derived CDR1 and CDR2 are MDHEN and SYDVKM. The CDR3 is 17 amino acids. The CDR3 loop is CASSLSLDRVMNTEAFF. The DNA for the CDR3 is TGTGCCAGCAGTTTATCTCTGGACAGGGTCATGAACACTGAAGCTTTCTTT.

This clone has more than one count but fewer than ten. V and J are TRBV19 and TRBJ1-5; 9 positions agree with TRBD1. Losses at the gene ends were 5 bases for V and 5 bases for J; bases not matched to a gene: 10. CDR3 length: 16 amino acids. Germline lookup yields CDR1 LNHDA and CDR2 SQIVND (reference sequence). The CDR3 loop reads CASSAQGQGGHQPQHF. In nucleotides, the CDR3 is TGTGCCAGTAGTGCCCAGGGACAGGGAGGACATCAGCCCCAGCATTTT. Based on the CDR3 plus reference TRBV19 and TRBJ1-5, the full variable domain is DGGITQSPKYLFRKEGQNVTLSCEQNLNHDAMYWYRQDPGQGLRLIYYSQIVNDFQKGDIAEGYSVSREKKESFPLTVTSAQKNPTAFYLCASSAQGQGGHQPQHFGDGTRLSIL.

The chain uses TRBV6-6 and TRBJ1-1, with D possibly matching TRBD1 (6 bases). This CDR3 comprises 14 residues. Germline CDR1 reads MNHNY; CDR2 reads SVGAGI (reference sequence). Trimming left V 5 bases short and J 4 bases short, with 14 bases between. The DNA of the CDR3 is TGTGCCAGCAGTCTTGACAGGTCAGGCACTGAAGCTTTCTTT. Translating gives CASSLDRSGTEAFF.

The rearrangement joins TRBV2 to TRBJ2-1; D is perhaps TRBD1 (6 bases). Germline V gene data show CDR1 as SNHLY and CDR2 as FYNNEI. The V end was cut by 4 bases, the J end by 0 bases, with 16 bases between. The CDR3 is made up of 17 amino acids. CDR3 sequence reads: CASSGPGQLSSYNEQFF. The CDR3 nucleotides read TGTGCCAGCAGTGGCCCGGGACAACTAAGCTCCTACAATGAGCAGTTCTTC.

The V gene is TRBV29-1, the J gene TRBJ1-6; 7 bases agree with TRBD1. CDR1 and CDR2 (germline): SQVTM, ANQGSEA. This CDR3 has 14 amino acids. Trimming took 6 bases from V and 8 from J; bases not matched to a gene: 10. The CDR3 protein is CSVLTTGLDSPLHF. DNA for the CDR3: TGCAGCGTCTTAACGACAGGGTTAGATTCACCCCTCCACTTT.

The chain recombines TRBV6-4 with TRBJ2-7; 10 nucleotides align to TRBD1. Germline V gene lookup returns CDR1 MRHNA and CDR2 SNTAGT. The CDR3 spans 21 residues. J was trimmed by 6 bases and V by 2 bases; bases with no gene match: 25. The CDR3 bases are TGTGCCAGCAGTGACGAAAAGGTGGGGGTTCCGGGACAGGGGAGGTTTGGCGAGCAGTACTTC. As protein: CASSDEKVGVPGQGRFGEQYF.

This clone has a handful of counts. The chain combines TRBV7-9 with TRBJ1-5, with TRBD1 as a possible D gene (6 bases). CDR1 is SEHNR and CDR2 is FQNEAQ in the germline V gene (reference sequence). V lost 5 bases to trimming and J lost 4 bases, with 12 bases between them. The CDR3 is 14 amino acids. The CDR3 here is CASSIQGENQPQHF. In nucleotides, the CDR3 is TGTGCCAGCAGCATACAGGGTGAAAATCAGCCCCAGCATTTT.

V gene TRBV7-8 combines with J gene TRBJ2-7; 10 bases are a match to TRBD2. Germline V lookup: CDR1 SGHVS, CDR2 FQNEAQ. This CDR3 is 18 amino acids long. Unmatched junction bases numbered 14, after V lost 1 base and J lost 5 bases. CDR3 nucleotides: TGTGCCAGCAGCTTAGACTCGGGACTAGCGATGGGGGGTCACGAGCAGTACTTC. This translates into CASSLDSGLAMGGHEQYF.

The rearrangement uses TRBV6-6 and TRBJ2-1; D gene unclear. This CDR3 region has 14 residues. Germline V gives CDR1 MNHNY, CDR2 SVGAGI (reference sequence). Trimming stripped 4 bases from V and 0 bases from J, with 7 bases between. CDR3 region: CASSSTSSYNEQFF. Here the CDR3 DNA reads TGTGCCAGCAGTTCTACCAGCTCCTACAATGAGCAGTTCTTC.

This chain uses TRBV2 with TRBJ2-1; possibly TRBD1 for D (6 bases). V was trimmed by 3 bases and J by 9 bases, leaving 12 bases between them. The CDR3 totals 13 residues. Germline V gives CDR1 SNHLY, CDR2 FYNNEI. In nucleotides, the CDR3 is TGTGCCAGCAGTGACCTCCAGGGGAGTGAGCAGTTCTTC. This sequence encodes CASSDLQGSEQFF.

The gene calls are TRBV18 and TRBJ2-4; the D gene is possibly TRBD2 (5 bases). The germline gives CDR1 KGHSH, CDR2 LQKENI. The CDR3 sequence is 18 residues long. The V end was cut by 3 bases, the J end by 2 bases, with 20 bases between. Here the CDR3 DNA reads TGTGCCAGCTCACCTGATCCGACTAAAAGCGCACCCAAAAACATTCAGTACTTC. It encodes CASSPDPTKSAPKNIQYF.

V usage is TRBV6-4 and J usage is TRBJ2-7, with 7 positions matching TRBD2. The CDR3 covers 16 residues. The germline CDR1 and CDR2 sequences are MRHNA and SNTAGT. J lost 1 base, V lost 5 bases, and 11 bases had no gene match. CDR3 nucleotides: TGTGCCAGCAGTTTCGGTAGAGCTAGCGGATCCTACGAGCAGTACTTC. Its translation: CASSFGRASGSYEQYF.

This clone was recorded once. The chain recombines TRBV7-6 with TRBJ2-2; TRBD1 aligns across 7 bases. Trimming cost V 3 bases and J 0 bases; bases outside gene matches: 7. Germline lookup yields CDR1 SGHVS and CDR2 FNYEAQ. The CDR3 is 17 amino acids. CDR3 protein: CASSFPPRGPNTGELFF. In DNA, the CDR3 is TGTGCCAGCAGCTTTCCCCCGAGGGGGCCGAACACCGGGGAGCTGTTTTTT.

The rearrangement links TRBV27 to TRBJ2-1; D is unresolved. This CDR3 contains 13 residues. V was trimmed by 5 bases and J by 10 bases, leaving 15 bases between them. Germline V CDR1 and CDR2: MNHEY, SMNVEV (reference sequence). CDR3 in amino acids: CASSVGPGGEQFF. DNA for the CDR3: TGTGCCAGCAGTGTCGGGCCAGGTGGCGAGCAGTTCTTC.

This chain links TRBV2 with TRBJ2-6, with 7 bases identical to TRBD1. V shed 3 bases, J shed 1 base, and the junction held 9 bases outside the gene matches. Germline assignment: CDR1 SNHLY and CDR2 FYNNEI. This CDR3 spans 18 amino acids. CDR3 protein: CASSDPWTGDSGANVLTF. The CDR3 DNA is TGTGCCAGCAGTGATCCCTGGACAGGAGATTCTGGGGCCAACGTCCTGACTTTC.

The chain employs TRBV7-9 and TRBJ2-7; TRBD2 agrees at 12 bases. The CDR3 contains 15 residues. CDR1 SEHNR and CDR2 FQNEAQ come from the germline V gene (reference sequence). V lost 5 bases and J lost 1; bases outside the gene matches: 3. CDR3 in amino acids: CASSTGLAGSYEQYF. In nucleotides, the CDR3 is TGTGCCAGCAGCACGGGACTAGCGGGTTCCTACGAGCAGTACTTC.

Worth noting for this clone: A read error may explain this, as a much larger clone is one base away. The rearrangement joins TRBV28 to TRBJ2-1, with 12 bases lining up with TRBD2. The junction had 2 bases not matched to a gene; V was cut back by 4 bases and J by 4 bases. The CDR3 runs to 15 residues. CDR1 and CDR2 (germline): MDHEN, SYDVKM. The CDR3 here is CASSWGTSGYNEQFF. As DNA, the CDR3 is TGTGCCAGCAGTTGGGGGACTAGCGGGTACAATGAGCAGTTCTTC.

The chain carries TRBV5-1 and TRBJ1-2, with a weak D call TRBD1 (5 bases). The V end was cut by 2 bases, the J end by 8 bases, with 22 bases between. CDR3 length: 16 residues. Germline-derived CDR1 and CDR2 are SGHRS and YFSETQ. CDR3 loop: CASSFPISGDLDGYTF. The DNA of the CDR3 is TGCGCCAGCAGCTTCCCTATATCCGGGGACTTGGACGGCTACACCTTC.

J is TRBJ1-5 and V is TRBV11-3; D may be TRBD1 (6 bases). CDR1 and CDR2 from the germline V gene are SGHNT and YENEEA. This CDR3 comprises 19 residues. The V and J ends lost 4 bases and 0 bases respectively, with 22 bases between them. The CDR3 here is CASSSKTGCEGPSNQPQHF. As DNA, the CDR3 is TGTGCCAGCAGCTCTAAAACAGGGTGCGAGGGCCCTAGCAATCAGCCCCAGCATTTT.